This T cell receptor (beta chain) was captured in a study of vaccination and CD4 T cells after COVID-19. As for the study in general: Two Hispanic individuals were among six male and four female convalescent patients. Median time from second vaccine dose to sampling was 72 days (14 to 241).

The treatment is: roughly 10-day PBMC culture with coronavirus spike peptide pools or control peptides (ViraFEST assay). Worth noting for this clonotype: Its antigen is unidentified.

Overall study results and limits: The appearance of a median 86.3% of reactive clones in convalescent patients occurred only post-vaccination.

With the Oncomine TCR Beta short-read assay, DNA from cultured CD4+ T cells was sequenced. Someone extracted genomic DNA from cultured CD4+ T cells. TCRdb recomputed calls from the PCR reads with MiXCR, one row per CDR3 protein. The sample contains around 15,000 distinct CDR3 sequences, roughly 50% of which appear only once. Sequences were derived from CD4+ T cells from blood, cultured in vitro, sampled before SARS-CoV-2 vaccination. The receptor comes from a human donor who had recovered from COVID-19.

CDR3 protein: CASSLVWRTGLNTEAFF. CDR3 bases: TGTGCCAGCAGCCTGGTGTGGCGGACCGGTTTGAACACTGAAGCTTTCTTT. The rearrangement uses TRBV7-2 and TRBJ1-1, with D unresolved. The CDR3 loop spans 17 amino acids. The ends were cut back, 5 bases at V and 0 bases at J, with 19 bases in the middle. CDR1 and CDR2 from the germline V gene are SGHTA and FQGNSA.